Shown below are 30 T cell receptor beta chains from a single sample sequenced in a study of T cell responses to AZD1222 COVID-19 vaccine. The assay was immunoSEQ multiplex PCR, and TCRdb's table has in-frame clones only and misses some. The sample includes 100,000 to 150,000 clones, more than 85% of them seen just once. This material consisted of peripheral blood, taken on day 0 of AZD1222 vaccination. The receptors stem from an adult in good health.

The chain joins TRBV6-5 to TRBJ1-4, with 8 nucleotides matching TRBD1. Germline V gives CDR1 MNHEY, CDR2 SVGAGI. V dropped 6 bases and J dropped 8; count of bases not matched to a gene: 11. This CDR3 comprises 15 residues. CDR3 DNA: TGTGCCAGCAGCTCCAACCAGGGGGCTGGAGAAAAACTGTTTTTT. Its translation: CASSSNQGAGEKLFF.

The rearrangement uses TRBV28 and TRBJ2-2, with a possible D match to TRBD2 (5 bases). CDR1 is MDHEN and CDR2 is SYDVKM in the germline V gene. V dropped 5 bases and J dropped 7 bases, with 23 bases sitting between them. This CDR3 is built from 17 residues. This chain's CDR3 is CASSGFIGLRGVGELFF. The CDR3 DNA reads as TGTGCCAGCAGTGGATTTATCGGTCTCCGGGGAGTCGGGGAGCTGTTTTTT. Based on the CDR3 plus reference TRBV28 and TRBJ2-2, the full variable domain is DVKVTQSSRYLVKRTGEKVFLECVQDMDHENMFWYRQDPGLGLRLIYFSYDVKMKEKGDIPEGYSVSREKKERFSLILESASTNQTSMYLCASSGFIGLRGVGELFFGEGSRLTVL.

The V and J genes are TRBV7-3 and TRBJ2-2; 14 nucleotides line up with TRBD2. CDR1 SGHTA and CDR2 FQGTGA come from the germline V gene. Trimming took 1 base from V and 5 from J; bases not matched to a gene: 6. The CDR3 is 18 amino acids. CDR3 region: CASSLRTSGGRWTGELFF. The DNA for the CDR3 is TGTGCCAGCAGCTTAAGGACTAGCGGGGGGCGTTGGACCGGGGAGCTGTTTTTT.

The chain combines TRBV29-1 with TRBJ2-7, with 7 positions matching TRBD1. Germline V gene data show CDR1 as SQVTM and CDR2 as ANQGSEA. V shed 7 bases, J shed 4 bases, and the junction held 10 bases outside the gene matches. This CDR3 contains 13 residues. The CDR3 protein is CSACRDSPYEQYF. Here the CDR3 DNA reads TGCAGCGCATGCCGGGACAGCCCGTACGAGCAGTACTTC.

The chain combines TRBV21-1 with TRBJ1-2; the table's TRBD1 call for D was not verified on the DNA. TRBV21-1 is noted as a pseudogene. The CDR3 extends over 15 amino acids. CDR3 sequence: CASSGTGWGPYGYTF. In DNA, the CDR3 is TGTGCCAGCAGCGGGACAGGCTGGGGTCCCTATGGCTACACCTTC.

V gene TRBV27 combines with J gene TRBJ1-2; 7 bases fit TRBD1. Germline CDR1 MNHEY, CDR2 SMNVEV (reference sequence). The V gene end was trimmed by 6 bases and the J gene end by 7 bases; junction bases not matched to a gene: 8. This CDR3 has 13 amino acids. The CDR3 DNA sequence: TGTGCCAGCAGGACAGGGTCGATCGGTGGCTACACCTTC. Translating it yields CASRTGSIGGYTF.

In this sample, this clone turned up a few times. The chain recombines TRBV11-3 with TRBJ1-5, with D possibly matching TRBD1 (5 bases). Germline-derived CDR1 and CDR2 are SGHNT and YENEEA. V was shortened by 3 bases and J by 1 base, with 13 bases between the two germline ends. This CDR3 is built from 16 residues. CDR3 bases: TGTGCCAGCAGCTTTATCGACAGTGGGAGCAATCAGCCCCAGCATTTT. Translation: CASSFIDSGSNQPQHF.

This chain uses TRBV19 with TRBJ1-4; 8 bases align to TRBD1. With 10 bases clipped from V and 0 bases from J, the junction kept 10 bases outside the gene matches. Per the germline V gene, CDR1 is LNHDA and CDR2 is SQIVND (reference sequence). This CDR3 is built from 16 residues. CDR3 nucleotides: TGTGCCACCCGGGACAGGTCGCTTGCAACTAATGAAAAACTGTTTTTT. The encoded protein is CATRDRSLATNEKLFF.

The chain has TRBV18 and TRBJ2-7; TRBD1 agrees at 10 bases. Germline lookup yields CDR1 KGHSH and CDR2 LQKENI. Unmatched junction bases numbered 8, after V lost 0 bases and J lost 6 bases. CDR3 length: 16 residues. The CDR3: CASSPPTGGPGVEQYF. The CDR3 DNA sequence: TGTGCCAGCTCACCACCGACAGGGGGCCCGGGGGTCGAGCAGTACTTC. Combining the CDR3 with reference TRBV18 and TRBJ2-7 gives the whole variable domain NAGVMQNPRHLVRRRGQEARLRCSPMKGHSHVYWYRQLPEEGLKFMVYLQKENIIDESGMPKERFSAEFPKEGPSILRIQQVVRGDSAAYFCASSPPTGGPGVEQYFGPGTRLTVT.

The chain carries TRBV29-1 and TRBJ2-6; TRBD1 or TRBD2 may be the D gene (6 bases each). Germline V lookup: CDR1 SQVTM, CDR2 ANQGSEA. The V gene lost 4 bases and the J gene lost 4 bases, with 17 bases spanning the gap. This CDR3 has 16 amino acids. The CDR3 loop reads CSVGDPGAPGANVLTF. CDR3 coding DNA: TGCAGCGTTGGCGATCCGGGGGCGCCCGGGGCCAACGTCCTGACTTTC. Full variable domain (missing parts from reference TRBV29-1 and TRBJ2-6): SAVISQKPSRDICQRGTSLTIQCQVDSQVTMMFWYRQQPGQSLTLIATANQGSEATYESGFVIDKFPISRPNLTFSTLTVSNMSPEDSSIYLCSVGDPGAPGANVLTFGAGSRLTVL.

The chain recombines TRBV5-4 with TRBJ2-1; 7 nucleotides line up with TRBD1. Trimming at V came to 3 bases and at J to 4 bases, leaving 7 bases not matched to a gene. Germline V lookup: CDR1 SGHNT, CDR2 YYREEE (reference sequence). This CDR3 has 15 amino acids. The CDR3 protein is CASSYSGTAYNEQFF. In DNA form, the CDR3 reads TGTGCCAGCAGCTATTCCGGGACAGCTTACAATGAGCAGTTCTTC.

J is TRBJ2-1 and V is TRBV14, with 13 bases fitting TRBD2. V dropped 8 bases and J dropped 7; count of bases not matched to a gene: 11. Germline V gene lookup returns CDR1 SGHDN and CDR2 FVKESK. CDR3 length equals 16 residues. The CDR3 region is CASSELAGGLTNEQFF. As DNA, the CDR3 is TGTGCCAGCTCCGAACTAGCGGGAGGGCTAACTAATGAGCAGTTCTTC.

This chain connects TRBV4-3 to TRBJ2-7; no definite D call. The germline V gene encodes CDR1 LGHNA and CDR2 YSLEER. The length of the CDR3 is 14 residues. Between the trimmed V and J ends, which lost 0 bases and 3 bases, there was a span of 9 bases. The DNA of the CDR3 is TGCGCCAGCAGCCAAGAAGCGACCGTCTACGAGCAGTACTTC. Translation gives CASSQEATVYEQYF.

This chain links TRBV12-5 with TRBJ2-3, with D perhaps matching TRBD2 (6 bases). Trimming removed 6 bases at V and 2 bases at J, with 15 bases between. This CDR3 comprises 15 residues. Germline CDR1 and CDR2: LGHNT and FRNRAP. Written as DNA, the CDR3 is TGTGCTAGTGGCACTTCCGGGGACTTCACAGATACGCAGTATTTT. Its translation: CASGTSGDFTDTQYF.

This chain uses TRBV15 with TRBJ2-7; weak D call: TRBD2 (5 bases). Trimming removed 6 bases from V and 3 bases from J, with 12 bases in between. CDR1 is LNHNV and CDR2 is YYDKDF in the germline V gene (reference sequence). The CDR3 has 13 residues. Here the CDR3 reads CATRTGNLYEQYF. CDR3 sequence (DNA): TGTGCCACCAGGACGGGAAACCTCTACGAGCAGTACTTC.

This chain connects TRBV5-1 to TRBJ2-1; D may be TRBD1 (6 bases). V lost 2 bases and J lost 5, with 11 bases in between. The CDR3 is 14 residues long. Germline V lookup: CDR1 SGHRS, CDR2 YFSETQ. As DNA, the CDR3 is TGCGCCAGCAGCTTTTACAGGGACAACAATGAGCAGTTCTTC. As protein: CASSFYRDNNEQFF.

The V call is TRBV6-5, the J call TRBJ2-7; 10 bases are a match to TRBD1. The CDR3 runs to 14 residues. Germline V gene lookup returns CDR1 MNHEY and CDR2 SVGAGI. V lost 2 bases and J lost 5; bases outside the gene matches: 3. This chain's CDR3 is CASSYRTGGDEQYF. CDR3 in DNA: TGTGCCAGCAGTTACCGGACAGGGGGAGACGAGCAGTACTTC.

J is TRBJ1-4 and V is TRBV3-1 (or the pseudogene TRBV3-2), with no clear D. The CDR3 totals 13 residues. Germline assignment: CDR1 LGHDT and CDR2 YNNKEL (reference sequence). V was cut by 1 base and J by 5 bases, with 5 bases left in between. Here the CDR3 DNA reads TGTGCCAGCAGCCAAGGACCCAATGAAAAACTGTTTTTT. Translated: CASSQGPNEKLFF.

The chain is built from TRBV10-2 and TRBJ2-7; TRBD1 matches 7 bases. The junction had 5 bases not matched to a gene; V was cut back by 8 bases and J by 1 base. CDR3 length equals 13 residues. Per the germline V gene, CDR1 is WSHSY and CDR2 is SAAADI. Here the CDR3 reads CASGDRKSYEQYF. CDR3 coding DNA: TGCGCCAGCGGGGACAGAAAATCCTACGAGCAGTACTTC.

The sample holds a few counts of this clone. The rearrangement joins TRBV10-3 to TRBJ1-1; D not resolved. From germline, CDR1 is ENHRY and CDR2 SYGVKD. The V gene lost 6 bases and the J gene lost 3 bases, with 11 bases spanning the gap. CDR3 length: 13 amino acids. The CDR3 DNA reads as TGTGCCATCAGGATTGTTGGGGACACTGAAGCTTTCTTT. Translated: CAIRIVGDTEAFF.

The V and J genes are TRBV15 and TRBJ1-1; a possible D gene is TRBD1 (6 bases). Germline CDR1 LNHNV, CDR2 YYDKDF (reference sequence). This CDR3 is built from 15 residues. Trimming left V 2 bases short and J 5 bases short, with 15 bases between. CDR3 region: CATSRRGKGDTEAFF. CDR3 nucleotide sequence: TGTGCCACCAGCAGAAGGGGGAAAGGGGATACTGAAGCTTTCTTT.

The chain couples TRBV30 to TRBJ2-5; the match to TRBD2 covers 7 bases. This CDR3 has 14 amino acids. The V gene end was trimmed by 4 bases and the J gene end by 6 bases; junction bases not matched to a gene: 11. The germline V gene has CDR1 GTSNPN and CDR2 SVGIG (reference sequence). The DNA of the CDR3 is TGTGCCTGGACCGCCGGGGCGGGAGAGAAGACCCAGTACTTC. It specifies CAWTAGAGEKTQYF.

This chain connects TRBV20-1 to TRBJ2-7; D gene uncertain. The CDR3 extends over 16 amino acids. Trimming left V 3 bases short and J 3 bases short, with 21 bases between. Germline V CDR1 and CDR2: DFQATT, SNEGSKA (reference sequence). In DNA form, the CDR3 reads TGCAGTGCTAGTCTAGGCAGAGGACCCCTCAACTACGAGCAGTACTTC. This translates into CSASLGRGPLNYEQYF.

The chain is built from TRBV27 and TRBJ2-1; D is ambiguous. Germline CDR1 reads MNHEY; CDR2 reads SMNVEV (reference sequence). The length of the CDR3 is 12 residues. V lost 3 bases and J lost 10, with 10 bases in between. CDR3 protein: CASSFGPREQFF. The CDR3 region has the DNA TGTGCCAGCAGTTTTGGTCCCAGGGAGCAGTTCTTC.

V usage is TRBV3-1 (or the pseudogene TRBV3-2) and J usage is TRBJ1-2; unclear D gene. The germline V gene has CDR1 LGHDT and CDR2 YNNKEL (reference sequence). The CDR3 spans 13 residues. V lost 1 base to trimming and J lost 12 bases, with 15 bases between them. The CDR3 loop is CASSQGTDGRDTF. CDR3 coding DNA: TGTGCCAGCAGCCAAGGTACTGACGGCCGGGACACCTTC.

The chain couples TRBV7-8 to TRBJ1-6; TRBD1 matches 8 bases. The V gene's germline CDR1 is SGHVS and CDR2 FQNEAQ. With V trimmed by 8 bases and J by 8 bases, 8 bases remained unmatched. This CDR3 has 14 amino acids. CDR3: CASSQQTGDSPLHF. The DNA of the CDR3 is TGTGCCAGCTCGCAGCAGACAGGGGATTCACCCCTCCACTTT.

CDR3 DNA: TGTGCCAGCAGCTTAGCCCTGACCATGGATTCACCCCTCCACTTT. It codes for CASSLALTMDSPLHF. V and J are TRBV7-9 and TRBJ1-6; D remains unclear. The CDR3 is 15 amino acids. Trimming removed 0 bases from V and 8 bases from J, with 11 bases in between. Germline V gene data show CDR1 as SEHNR and CDR2 as FQNEAQ (reference sequence).

This sequence joins TRBV19 and TRBJ2-1; D might be TRBD1 (5 bases). Trimming pared 6 bases from V and 4 bases from J, leaving 7 bases between. The CDR3 spans 12 residues. Germline assignment: CDR1 LNHDA and CDR2 SQIVND (reference sequence). CDR3 DNA sequence: TGTGCCAGTAGAACAGGTTACAATGAGCAGTTCTTC. Its protein product is CASRTGYNEQFF.

The chain joins TRBV5-6 to TRBJ1-2, with D tentatively TRBD1 (5 bases). V gave up 2 bases and J gave up 4 bases, with 18 bases separating them. The CDR3 is made up of 16 amino acids. Germline assignment: CDR1 SGHDT and CDR2 YYEEEE. CDR3 coding DNA: TGTGCCAGCAGCTTAGATAGGACATTGAGCATCTATGGCTACACCTTC. Protein: CASSLDRTLSIYGYTF.

The rearrangement joins TRBV9 to TRBJ1-1; a possible D gene is TRBD1 (5 bases). V lost 0 bases, J lost 4 bases, and 13 bases lay in between. Germline values: CDR1 SGDLS, CDR2 YYNGEE. CDR3 length: 15 amino acids. DNA of the CDR3: TGTGCCAGCAGCGTAGGGTCCGGGGGACCCACTGAAGCTTTCTTT. Residues: CASSVGSGGPTEAFF.